The 15 T cell receptor beta chains below were found in one sample sequenced in a study of blood T cell repertoires in COVID-19 (dated by TCRdb to about 2020). The library came from the immunoSEQ multiplex PCR assay. TCRdb retrieved this table from immuneACCESS and kept in-frame rearrangements only. Not all clones are present; in checked studies, unresolved V genes account for under half, and no reason is known for the remainder. A total of around 72,000 clones appear in this sample, approximately 88% of them only once. Of the sample, 6% to 7% falls within the top ten clones. What was sequenced was peripheral blood. Receptors were obtained from a woman aged 45-65 years with acute or convalescent COVID-19.

This CDR3 is CASHAGGFYEQYF. The CDR3 DNA reads TGTGCCAGCCACGCGGGGGGCTTCTACGAGCAGTACTTC. V usage is TRBV6-5 and J usage is TRBJ2-7; 8 bases agree with TRBD2. Germline V gene lookup returns CDR1 MNHEY and CDR2 SVGAGI. V shed 8 bases and J 3 bases; nucleotides not matched to a gene: 6. The CDR3 has 13 residues.

V gene TRBV9 combines with J gene TRBJ1-2; no definite D call. In germline, CDR1 is SGDLS, CDR2 YYNGEE. This CDR3 is built from 12 residues. Trimming removed 0 bases from V and 7 bases from J, with 7 bases in between. The CDR3 DNA reads as TGTGCCAGCAGCGTAGACTACGGTGGCTACACCTTC. Encoded protein: CASSVDYGGYTF.

This chain links TRBV7-2 with TRBJ1-6; possible D gene TRBD1, 5 bases. CDR1 and CDR2 from the germline V gene are SGHTA and FQGNSA. With 4 bases removed from V and 10 bases from J, the gap between germline ends came to 14 bases. This CDR3 spans 14 amino acids. The CDR3 DNA is TGTGCCAGCAGCTACGGGGGAGGCGGATCACCCCTCCACTTT. Translated: CASSYGGGGSPLHF.

This clone was counted only a few times. The V gene is TRBV27, the J gene TRBJ2-1, with TRBD1 as a possible D gene (6 bases). Per germline, CDR1 MNHEY and CDR2 SMNVEV (reference sequence). The CDR3 totals 11 residues. The V and J ends lost 7 bases and 10 bases respectively, with 11 bases between them. In DNA, the CDR3 is TGTGCCAGCACCTGGGGGACAGAGCAGTTCTTC. It yields the protein CASTWGTEQFF.

This chain links TRBV19 with TRBJ2-7, with no clear D. The CDR3 has 15 amino acids. V lost 3 bases and J lost 0, with 12 bases in between. Germline assignment: CDR1 LNHDA and CDR2 SQIVND (reference sequence). In DNA form, the CDR3 reads TGTGCCAGTAGTATTTCGGGTTATAACTCCTACGAGCAGTACTTC. This sequence encodes CASSISGYNSYEQYF.

The chain carries TRBV3-1 (or the pseudogene TRBV3-2) and TRBJ1-1; D uncertain. V shed 0 bases and J shed 5 bases, with 16 bases lying between them. This CDR3 comprises 16 residues. Germline V gene lookup returns CDR1 LGHDT and CDR2 YNNKEL (reference sequence). The CDR3: CASSQDLSDPRTEAFF. The DNA of the CDR3 is TGTGCCAGCAGCCAAGATTTATCGGATCCGAGGACTGAAGCTTTCTTT.

The V call is TRBV5-1, the J call TRBJ1-1; TRBD1 might be the D (5 bases). Germline CDR1 SGHRS, CDR2 YFSETQ. Trimming removed 4 bases from V and 2 bases from J, with 18 bases in between. This CDR3 contains 16 residues. The CDR3, as DNA: TGCGCCAGCAGCCCCGAGGTAGGGGATGTAAACACTGAAGCTTTCTTT. Translated, it gives CASSPEVGDVNTEAFF.

The chain links TRBV27 to TRBJ2-7, with D possibly TRBD2 on 7 matching bases. The CDR3 consists of 15 residues. Germline CDR1 reads MNHEY; CDR2 reads SMNVEV (reference sequence). V was trimmed by 6 bases and J by 2 bases, leaving 17 bases between them. The CDR3 reads CASRTGGVSAYEQYF. CDR3 bases: TGTGCCAGCAGGACGGGGGGCGTATCAGCCTACGAGCAGTACTTC.

The rearrangement joins TRBV5-1 to TRBJ1-2, with TRBD1 matching over 7 bases. V gave up 0 bases and J gave up 4 bases; unmatched junction bases: 6. This CDR3 contains 15 residues. CDR1 and CDR2 from the germline V gene are SGHRS and YFSETQ. The CDR3 DNA sequence: TGCGCCAGCAGCTTGGCGCAGGGGGAGGTCTATGGCTACACCTTC. This translates into CASSLAQGEVYGYTF.

The chain recombines TRBV4-3 with TRBJ2-5; TRBD2 matches at 8 bases. V was clipped by 1 base and J by 4 bases; unmatched bases: 5. The germline CDR1 and CDR2 sequences are LGHNA and YSLEER. This CDR3 contains 15 residues. For the CDR3, the DNA is TGCGCCAGCAGCCAAGTTTGGGCGGGGGGAGAGACCCAGTACTTC. Translated, it gives CASSQVWAGGETQYF.

CDR3 in DNA: TGTGCCTGGAGTGGTCAGGACAATCAGCCCCAGCATTTT. Translated: CAWSGQDNQPQHF. The rearrangement links TRBV30 to TRBJ1-5; D unclear. V lost 1 base and J 3 bases, leaving 7 bases between the germline ends. Germline loops: CDR1 GTSNPN, CDR2 SVGIG (reference sequence). CDR3 size: 13 residues.

The V call is TRBV29-1, the J call TRBJ2-7, with D perhaps matching TRBD1 (7 bases). V was pared by 6 bases and J by 2 bases, with 20 bases between. This CDR3 has 15 residues. Germline CDR1 SQVTM, CDR2 ANQGSEA. The DNA of the CDR3 is TGCAGCGTACAACCAGGGGCAGGGGGGCCCTACGAGCAGTACTTC. The encoded protein is CSVQPGAGGPYEQYF.

This clone has just one count. The chain employs TRBV6-1 and TRBJ1-6; a weak D match, TRBD1 (6 bases). In germline, CDR1 is MNHNS, CDR2 SASEGT. CDR3 length equals 18 residues. V shed 4 bases and J shed 2 bases, with 18 bases lying between them. Here the CDR3 reads CASSAPPQGIPYNSPLHF. The DNA for the CDR3 is TGTGCCAGCAGTGCCCCTCCACAGGGTATACCCTATAATTCACCCCTCCACTTT.

The chain combines TRBV2 with TRBJ2-1, with TRBD1 matching 10 bases. Looked up from germline, CDR1 is SNHLY and CDR2 is FYNNEI. This CDR3 contains 15 residues. With 6 bases clipped from V and 4 bases from J, the junction kept 6 bases outside the gene matches. The CDR3 DNA sequence: TGTGCCAGCAGAGAGGACAGGGGGGGATACAATGAGCAGTTCTTC. It yields the protein CASREDRGGYNEQFF.

This clone is a singleton in its sample. The rearrangement uses TRBV7-9 and TRBJ1-1, with D perhaps TRBD1 (5 bases). CDR1 and CDR2 (germline): SEHNR, FQNEAQ (reference sequence). This CDR3 is 14 amino acids long. V lost 1 base and J lost 6, with 12 bases in between. The CDR3 loop reads CASSLGQTSAEAFF. The CDR3 nucleotides are TGTGCCAGCAGCTTAGGACAGACCTCCGCTGAAGCTTTCTTT. Combining the CDR3 with reference TRBV7-9 and TRBJ1-1 gives the whole variable domain DTGVSQNPRHKITKRGQNVTFRCDPISEHNRLYWYRQTLGQGPEFLTYFQNEAQLEKSRLLSDRFSAERPKGSFSTLEIQRTEQGDSAMYLCASSLGQTSAEAFFGQGTRLTVV.